This passage covers 13 T cell receptor beta chains from one sample sequenced in a study of control samples from healthy donors and cancer patients. The assay was immunoSEQ multiplex PCR, and TCRdb's table has in-frame clones only and misses some. The sample has 130,000 or so clones; just under 95% are singletons. Sequencing was done on a sample of PBMCs. The receptors stem from a man in his 60s with colorectal cancer.

The chain links TRBV7-8 to TRBJ1-2; a weak D match, TRBD1 (5 bases). The CDR3 runs to 16 residues. Germline V gene sequence: CDR1 SGHVS, CDR2 FQNEAQ. The V gene lost 6 bases and the J gene lost 2 bases, with 19 bases spanning the gap. In DNA form, the CDR3 reads TGTGCCAGCAGTTCCGGGACGGCGAGCGGCAACTATGGCTACACCTTC. Residues: CASSSGTASGNYGYTF.

The rearrangement joins TRBV5-3 to TRBJ1-5; possible D gene TRBD1, 6 bases. TRBV5-3 is an open reading frame, and its role is uncertain. V lost 5 bases and J lost 3, with 15 bases in between. CDR3 size: 15 residues. This chain's CDR3 is CARRGNRDDNQPQHF. As DNA, the CDR3 is TGTGCCAGAAGGGGGAACAGGGACGACAATCAGCCCCAGCATTTT.

V usage is TRBV4-3 and J usage is TRBJ2-1, with a possible D match to TRBD2 (5 bases). Trimming pared 0 bases from V and 7 bases from J, leaving 10 bases between. Germline V gene data show CDR1 as LGHNA and CDR2 as YSLEER. The CDR3 spans 14 residues. CDR3 amino acids: CASSQEQTRNEQFF. The CDR3 DNA is TGCGCCAGCAGCCAAGAACAAACTAGGAATGAGCAGTTCTTC.

In its sample, this clone was seen once. This sequence joins TRBV5-8 and TRBJ2-1; D gene unclear. The V and J ends lost 5 bases and 0 bases respectively, with 3 bases between them. This CDR3 has 12 residues. Looked up from germline, CDR1 is SGHTS and CDR2 is YDEGEE. The CDR3 region has the DNA TGTGCCAGCAGGCCCTCCTACAATGAGCAGTTCTTC. It yields the protein CASRPSYNEQFF.

The genes are TRBV6-2 or TRBV6-3 and TRBJ1-2; D is ambiguous. The CDR3 has 15 amino acids. The germline V gene encodes CDR1 MNHEY and CDR2 SVGEGT. Trimming shortened V by 0 bases and J by 5 bases, and 13 bases separated the two germline ends. CDR3 region: CASSYSTAAAYGYTF. The CDR3 nucleotides read TGTGCCAGCAGTTACTCGACGGCAGCTGCTTATGGCTACACCTTC.

The chain joins TRBV6-5 to TRBJ2-3; TRBD1 is a possible D gene (6 bases). Germline CDR1 MNHEY, CDR2 SVGAGI. The CDR3 spans 15 residues. The germline V and J ends were trimmed by 2 bases and 5 bases, with 14 bases remaining between them. The CDR3 nucleotides read TGTGCCAGCAGTTACGGACCAGGGGTGGGAGATACGCAGTATTTT. It encodes CASSYGPGVGDTQYF.

This chain connects TRBV30 to TRBJ2-7; D unresolved. Per the germline V gene, CDR1 is GTSNPN and CDR2 is SVGIG (reference sequence). Trimming left V 3 bases short and J 1 base short, with 10 bases between. CDR3 length: 13 residues. CDR3 sequence: CAWSPRVSYEQYF. The DNA of the CDR3 is TGTGCCTGGAGCCCCCGGGTGTCCTACGAGCAGTACTTC.

The CDR3 sequence is CASSQDPGAGNTEAFF. The CDR3 coding sequence is TGCGCCAGCAGCCAAGATCCGGGGGCGGGGAACACTGAAGCTTTCTTT. V is TRBV4-3 and J is TRBJ1-1, with D possibly being TRBD1 (6 bases). V was shortened by 0 bases and J by 1 base, with 12 bases between the two germline ends. Per the germline V gene, CDR1 is LGHNA and CDR2 is YSLEER. The CDR3 runs 16 residues.

This chain connects TRBV5-6 to TRBJ1-2; the match to TRBD1 covers 7 bases. With 0 bases clipped from V and 4 bases from J, the junction kept 6 bases outside the gene matches. CDR1 and CDR2 from the germline V gene are SGHDT and YYEEEE. The CDR3 runs to 15 residues. The CDR3 DNA follows: TGTGCCAGCAGCTTGGTGGTCAGGGGGATCTATGGCTACACCTTC. Protein product: CASSLVVRGIYGYTF.

This chain uses TRBV3-1 (or the pseudogene TRBV3-2) with TRBJ2-1, with 12 bases identical to TRBD2. The ends lost 4 bases at V and 6 bases at J; junction bases unmatched: 1. This CDR3 comprises 14 residues. The germline gives CDR1 LGHDT, CDR2 YNNKEL (reference sequence). The CDR3 region has the DNA TGTGCCAGCAGCCCTAGCGGGGGGGCCAATGAGCAGTTCTTC. Translation: CASSPSGGANEQFF.

This chain links TRBV19 with TRBJ1-2, with unresolved D. CDR3 length equals 16 residues. Trimming left V 3 bases short and J 3 bases short, with 17 bases between. CDR1 LNHDA and CDR2 SQIVND come from the germline V gene (reference sequence). The CDR3 DNA reads TGTGCCAGTAGTATCCCGACTTACCCAAGAGACTATGGCTACACCTTC. Protein sequence: CASSIPTYPRDYGYTF.

The V call is TRBV18, the J call TRBJ1-1, with a tentative D call TRBD1 (5 bases). V lost 0 bases and J 4 bases, leaving 15 bases between the germline ends. Germline V CDR1 and CDR2: KGHSH, LQKENI. The CDR3 runs 16 residues. The CDR3 reads CASSPPRGTGGTEAFF. The CDR3 coding sequence is TGTGCCAGCTCACCACCGCGAGGTACCGGGGGCACTGAAGCTTTCTTT.

This sequence joins TRBV4-1 and TRBJ2-1, with 7 bases matching TRBD2. This CDR3 has 16 residues. V was clipped by 5 bases and J by 4 bases; unmatched bases: 11. The germline V gene encodes CDR1 MGHRA and CDR2 YSYEKL. CDR3: CASSLVTGLKYNEQFF. The DNA for the CDR3 is TGCGCCAGCAGCTTGGTAACGGGACTAAAGTACAATGAGCAGTTCTTC.